Here is one TCR beta chain with its context. The CDR3 has 14 residues. The V gene's germline CDR1 is MNHEY and CDR2 SVGAGI. Trimming removed 4 bases from V and 4 bases from J, with 13 bases in between. How the authors handled the data: How many nucleated cells were present was estimated from reference gene primer amplification. Sequenced by immunoSEQ multiplex PCR; TCRdb stores in-frame clones only, minus some. V and J calls and clone size follow that table, whereas D and trimming were derived from the DNA. The sample lists about 150,000 clones, around 84% occurring once. This record comes from a study of blood T cell repertoires in COVID-19.

V usage is TRBV6-5 and J usage is TRBJ1-1; D perhaps matches TRBD1 (6 bases). The specimen sequenced was peripheral blood. The source of this sequence is a woman aged 45-65 years in a cohort sampled during active or convalescent COVID-19. CDR3: CASSLTQGGTEAFF. The CDR3 DNA sequence: TGTGCCAGCAGTTTAACACAGGGTGGCACTGAAGCTTTCTTT.